A selection of T cell receptor beta chains follows, all from one sample in a study of blood T cell repertoires in COVID-19. TCRdb's copy holds only in-frame clones and misses some; the assay was immunoSEQ multiplex PCR. The table shows some 250,000 clones, with approximately 81% occurring only once. The sequenced material came from peripheral blood. The receptors were gathered from a man aged 55-75 years with acute or convalescent COVID-19. Each CDR3 is given without its conserved first and last residue.

V gene: TRBV5-8; CDR3 protein: ASSLGGAAGYT
V gene: TRBV4-1; CDR3 protein: ASSQERAVITGELF
V gene: TRBV21-1; CDR3 protein: ASSNIWTGFGDTQY
V gene: TRBV7-6; CDR3 protein: ASSSMTYESSYEQY
V gene: TRBV12-2; CDR3 protein: ASRRLTGTSMKYTDTQY
V gene: TRBV10-3; CDR3 protein: AISESKGGTVGEQY
V gene: TRBV5-1; CDR3 protein: ASSSRQGYGYT
V gene: TRBV28; CDR3 protein: ASSASPEYNEQF
V gene: TRBV19; CDR3 protein: ASSIGRAGSNTGELF
V gene: TRBV11-3; CDR3 protein: ASSPGLAGAHEQF
V gene: TRBV29-1; CDR3 protein: SALQGGQPQH
V gene: TRBV3-1/TRBV3-2; CDR3 protein: ASSQEGGYKQF
V gene: TRBV6-5; CDR3 protein: ASSYPKTGGYNEQF
V gene: TRBV18; CDR3 protein: ASSPYPTGTGVTGELF
V gene: TRBV7-3; CDR3 protein: ASSFGGLAVSDTQY
V gene: TRBV12-3/TRBV12-4; CDR3 protein: ASSRYNEQF
V gene: TRBV27; CDR3 protein: ASSRTGNEQY
V gene: TRBV12-2; CDR3 protein: ASRLEGTAIGQQY
V gene: TRBV3-1/TRBV3-2; CDR3 protein: ASSQDRGYGQY
V gene: TRBV12-3/TRBV12-4; CDR3 protein: ASSFVSDEQY
V gene: TRBV3-1/TRBV3-2; CDR3 protein: ASSQGQYTEAF
V gene: TRBV18; CDR3 protein: ASLPTSGSGNEQF
V gene: TRBV4-2; CDR3 protein: ASSQGGLAGGSYNEQF
V gene: TRBV5-1; CDR3 protein: ASSVPLVTDTQY
V gene: TRBV29-1; CDR3 protein: SVPPGSTDTQY
V gene: TRBV3-1/TRBV3-2; CDR3 protein: ASSQEGLAGYNEQF
V gene: TRBV7-9; CDR3 protein: ASSLAEETQY
V gene: TRBV28; CDR3 protein: ASFAGARFYEQY
V gene: TRBV6-2/TRBV6-3; CDR3 protein: ASSYLAGFVTDTQY
V gene: TRBV28; CDR3 protein: ASNSFATGDIYGYT
V gene: TRBV6-5; CDR3 protein: ASSYFREGTEAF
V gene: TRBV7-3; CDR3 protein: ASSLSGAGAYQETQY
V gene: TRBV18; CDR3 protein: ASSPGTGALFEQY
V gene: TRBV27; CDR3 protein: ASSIRQGVNTEAF
V gene: TRBV3-1/TRBV3-2; CDR3 protein: ASSLGQNYGYT
V gene: TRBV30; CDR3 protein: AWSVQGNTEAF
V gene: TRBV28; CDR3 protein: ASSAEVNEQF
V gene: TRBV5-1; CDR3 protein: ASSLRTGGFSTNTGELF
V gene: TRBV5-5; CDR3 protein: ASSLGHLPNYGYT
V gene: TRBV11-2; CDR3 protein: ASSLASIRGLNTEAF
V gene: TRBV2; CDR3 protein: ASSEGGGLTEAF
V gene: TRBV5-1; CDR3 protein: ASSLVVAGPGELF
V gene: TRBV6-4; CDR3 protein: ASSVYGLAGGSTDTQY
V gene: TRBV15; CDR3 protein: ATSGQGGSEKLF
V gene: TRBV28; CDR3 protein: ASNKGRSGEGRRLSKNIQY
V gene: TRBV24-1; CDR3 protein: ASSQGGSYNEQF
V gene: TRBV7-2; CDR3 protein: ASRSGITDTQY
V gene: TRBV28; CDR3 protein: ASSLLAGNEQF
V gene: TRBV12-3/TRBV12-4; CDR3 protein: ASSSTGPYGYT